One sample yielded the 32 T cell receptor beta chains listed below, sequenced in a study of human T cells and chemical hapten exposure. TCRdb recomputed calls from the RACE reads with MiXCR, one row per CDR3 protein. The sample has around 120,000 distinct CDR3 sequences; 11% are singletons. Time point of the sample: patch test 1, 2 weeks after DPC sensitization. The sample's treatment: therapeutic diphenylcyclopropenone sensitization with weekly scalp DPC. Sample: whole blood, taken in connection with sensitization to the hapten diphenylcyclopropenone (DPC). Receptor source: a woman in her forties with alopecia areata. Some clones in this sample may be carry-over from other donors' samples.

This chain joins TRBV4-1 and TRBJ2-2; TRBD2 matches at 9 bases. The CDR3 totals 19 residues. Germline CDR1 reads MGHRA; CDR2 reads YSYEKL. J lost 1 base, V lost 1 base, and 10 bases had no gene match. The CDR3 region is CASSQVTGLAARNTGELFF. CDR3 DNA: TGCGCCAGCAGCCAAGTTACGGGACTAGCCGCCAGGAACACCGGGGAGCTGTTTTTT.

This clonotype has a count of ten or more. The chain uses TRBV6-5 and TRBJ2-5, with 8 bases lining up with TRBD1. V gave up 6 bases and J gave up 1 base; unmatched junction bases: 7. Germline V gives CDR1 MNHEY, CDR2 SVGAGI. The CDR3 has 15 residues. The DNA of the CDR3 is TGTGCCAGCAGAACCGGGACAGGAATCCAAGAGACCCAGTACTTC. Protein product: CASRTGTGIQETQYF.

The rearrangement joins TRBV29-1 to TRBJ2-7, with a weak D call TRBD1 (6 bases). The CDR3 extends over 14 amino acids. Trimming stripped 7 bases from V and 0 bases from J, with 16 bases between. Germline values: CDR1 SQVTM, CDR2 ANQGSEA. CDR3 in DNA: TGCAGCGGACAGAGTGGGACAAACTCCTACGAGCAGTACTTC. Translating gives CSGQSGTNSYEQYF.

This clonotype was found many times. This chain links TRBV20-1 with TRBJ2-7; 12 bases are a match to TRBD1. The germline V gene encodes CDR1 DFQATT and CDR2 SNEGSKA (reference sequence). J was trimmed by 5 bases and V by 5 bases; bases with no gene match: 7. The CDR3 loop spans 14 amino acids. The CDR3 bases are TGCAGTGCTCCCCCGGGACAGGGGGCGAACGAGCAGTACTTC. This gives the protein CSAPPGQGANEQYF.

Ten or more counts support this clonotype. The chain uses TRBV19 and TRBJ2-3, with D unresolved. This CDR3 comprises 16 residues. The germline V gene has CDR1 LNHDA and CDR2 SQIVND (reference sequence). Trimming removed 1 base from V and 0 bases from J, with 11 bases in between. In DNA form, the CDR3 reads TGTGCCAGTAGTATAGGTGGCTCCCTGAGCACAGATACGCAGTATTTT. Protein product: CASSIGGSLSTDTQYF. Together with reference TRBV19 and TRBJ2-3, the CDR3 gives the full variable domain: DGGITQSPKYLFRKEGQNVTLSCEQNLNHDAMYWYRQDPGQGLRLIYYSQIVNDFQKGDIAEGYSVSREKKESFPLTVTSAQKNPTAFYLCASSIGGSLSTDTQYFGPGTRLTVL.

This clonotype has more than one count but fewer than ten. The J gene is TRBJ2-7, the V gene TRBV29-1; 9 bases match TRBD1. The CDR3 has 12 amino acids. With 8 bases clipped from V and 6 bases from J, the junction kept 8 bases outside the gene matches. The V gene's germline CDR1 is SQVTM and CDR2 ANQGSEA. The CDR3: CSIGQGSLEQYF. The CDR3 DNA follows: TGCAGCATTGGACAGGGGAGCCTCGAGCAGTACTTC.

There are many counts of this clonotype. The chain links TRBV3-1 to TRBJ2-7; D call uncertain. The germline V gene has CDR1 LGHDT and CDR2 YNNKEL (reference sequence). V lost 2 bases and J lost 2, with 16 bases in between. This CDR3 has 16 residues. The CDR3 loop reads CASSQQTGSTTYEQYF. The CDR3 nucleotides are TGTGCCAGCAGCCAACAAACCGGGTCAACTACCTACGAGCAGTACTTC.

The chain recombines TRBV15 with TRBJ2-1, with D perhaps TRBD2 (5 bases). This CDR3 comprises 14 residues. V shed 6 bases and J shed 6 bases, with 15 bases lying between them. Germline V gene sequence: CDR1 LNHNV, CDR2 YYDKDF (reference sequence). The CDR3 DNA reads TGTGCCACCAGTCAACTCGGGGTTGCCAATGAGCAGTTCTTC. It codes for CATSQLGVANEQFF. The full variable domain, rest sourced from reference TRBV15 and TRBJ2-1, is DAMVIQNPRYQVTQFGKPVTLSCSQTLNHNVMYWYQQKSSQAPKLLFHYYDKDFNNEADTPDNFQSRRPNTSFCFLDIRSPGLGDTAMYLCATSQLGVANEQFFGPGTRLTVL.

This clonotype appeared many times. J is TRBJ1-2 and V is TRBV5-1, with D perhaps TRBD1 (6 bases). Trimming removed 3 bases at V and 6 bases at J, with 18 bases between. The CDR3 contains 15 residues. Germline V CDR1 and CDR2: SGHRS, YFSETQ. The CDR3 DNA sequence: TGCGCCAGCAGCTCCCGGATAACGGGACAAGATGGCTACACCTTC. This gives the protein CASSSRITGQDGYTF.

V gene TRBV14 combines with J gene TRBJ2-7, with 8 nucleotides matching TRBD1. Germline V gene data show CDR1 as SGHDN and CDR2 as FVKESK. The CDR3 runs to 15 residues. V lost 4 bases, J lost 1 base, and 6 bases stayed unmatched. CDR3 nucleotides: TGTGCCAGCAGCCCACGGACAGGGCAGTCCTACGAGCAGTACTTC. This sequence encodes CASSPRTGQSYEQYF.

This rearrangement joins TRBV29-1 to TRBJ2-7; tentative D call: TRBD1 (6 bases). Trimming stripped 6 bases from V and 0 bases from J, with 15 bases between. The CDR3 has 14 residues. From germline, CDR1 is SQVTM and CDR2 ANQGSEA. The CDR3 coding sequence is TGCAGCGTAAAGACAGGTCTTAGCTCCTACGAGCAGTACTTC. It is translated as CSVKTGLSSYEQYF.

This clonotype came up a few times. V is TRBV20-1 and J is TRBJ1-5; the match to TRBD1 covers 7 bases. The CDR3 spans 14 residues. Trimming at V came to 0 bases and at J to 5 bases, leaving 4 bases not matched to a gene. The germline V gene has CDR1 DFQATT and CDR2 SNEGSKA (reference sequence). Here the CDR3 reads CSARDRQGHQPQHF. The CDR3, as DNA: TGCAGTGCTAGAGATCGACAGGGTCATCAGCCCCAGCATTTT.

The chain joins TRBV6-5 to TRBJ1-2; D unclear. Trimming pared 2 bases from V and 8 bases from J, leaving 12 bases between. CDR1 MNHEY and CDR2 SVGAGI come from the germline V gene. The CDR3 length is 13 residues. The CDR3 loop is CASSYKNLGGYTF. The CDR3 bases are TGTGCCAGCAGTTACAAGAATTTGGGAGGCTACACCTTC.

This clonotype was observed a handful of times. The chain links TRBV6-2 or TRBV6-3 to TRBJ2-2, with D perhaps matching TRBD1 (6 bases). This CDR3 spans 17 amino acids. Trimming pared 7 bases from V and 2 bases from J, leaving 20 bases between. Per the germline V gene, CDR1 is MNHEY and CDR2 is SVGEGT. The CDR3 DNA follows: TGTGCCAGCACTTCGAGGGGGTGGCCGGCTAACACCGGGGAGCTGTTTTTT. The encoded protein is CASTSRGWPANTGELFF.

This chain joins TRBV28 and TRBJ2-7, with 12 bases fitting TRBD2. Germline-derived CDR1 and CDR2 are MDHEN and SYDVKM. V was clipped by 6 bases and J by 1 base; unmatched bases: 4. This CDR3 is 15 amino acids long. The CDR3 coding sequence is TGTGCCAGCAGCCTAGCGGGAGGGACTTCCTACGAGCAGTACTTC. Protein product: CASSLAGGTSYEQYF. The complete variable domain, with remaining parts taken from reference TRBV28 and TRBJ2-7, reads DVKVTQSSRYLVKRTGEKVFLECVQDMDHENMFWYRQDPGLGLRLIYFSYDVKMKEKGDIPEGYSVSREKKERFSLILESASTNQTSMYLCASSLAGGTSYEQYFGPGTRLTVT.

In this sample, this clonotype turned up a few times. The DNA of the CDR3 is TGTGCCATCAGACTTGGCGGTCACGGCACAGATACGCAGTATTTT. Translating it yields CAIRLGGHGTDTQYF. This chain connects TRBV10-3 to TRBJ2-3; D is ambiguous. The CDR3 sequence is 15 residues long. V gave up 6 bases and J gave up 1 base, with 14 bases separating them. From germline, CDR1 is ENHRY and CDR2 SYGVKD.

In its sample, this clonotype was seen a few times. CDR3 loop: CASSQGDRGYEQYF. CDR3 coding DNA: TGCGCCAGCAGCCAAGGTGACAGGGGGTACGAGCAGTACTTC. The rearrangement links TRBV4-3 to TRBJ2-7; TRBD1 aligns across 9 bases. CDR1 and CDR2 (germline): LGHNA, YSLEER. This CDR3 comprises 14 residues. The V gene end was trimmed by 1 base and the J gene end by 4 bases; junction bases not matched to a gene: 2.

This clonotype was seen ten or more times. The rearrangement joins TRBV10-3 to TRBJ2-1, with D possibly called TRBD1 or TRBD2 (5 bases each). Trimming pared 4 bases from V and 4 bases from J, leaving 8 bases between. The CDR3 loop spans 13 amino acids. Germline V CDR1 and CDR2: ENHRY, SYGVKD. This CDR3 is CAISVRGYNEQFF. CDR3 nucleotides: TGTGCCATCAGTGTGAGGGGTTACAATGAGCAGTTCTTC.

The V and J genes are TRBV7-9 and TRBJ1-4; D ambiguous. The V end was cut by 4 bases, the J end by 8 bases, with 8 bases between. The CDR3 spans 12 residues. CDR1 SEHNR and CDR2 FQNEAQ come from the germline V gene (reference sequence). The CDR3 loop is CASSYFTEKLFF. DNA for the CDR3: TGTGCCAGCAGCTACTTCACCGAAAAACTGTTTTTT. Together with reference TRBV7-9 and TRBJ1-4, the CDR3 gives the full variable domain: DTGVSQNPRHKITKRGQNVTFRCDPISEHNRLYWYRQTLGQGPEFLTYFQNEAQLEKSRLLSDRFSAERPKGSFSTLEIQRTEQGDSAMYLCASSYFTEKLFFGSGTQLSVL.

The CDR3 protein is CASSLEPEETQYF. In DNA, the CDR3 is TGTGCCAGCAGTTTAGAACCCGAGGAGACCCAGTACTTC. This chain joins TRBV12-3 or TRBV12-4 and TRBJ2-5; D not resolved. This CDR3 contains 13 residues. The germline V and J ends were trimmed by 1 base and 5 bases, with 8 bases remaining between them.

This clonotype was detected a few times. V gene TRBV6-2 or TRBV6-3 combines with J gene TRBJ2-7; D remains unclear. V lost 7 bases and J 2 bases, leaving 12 bases between the germline ends. From germline, CDR1 is MNHEY and CDR2 SVGEGT. This CDR3 has 13 residues. The CDR3 nucleotides read TGTGCCAGCATCAGGAGACTCCCCTACGAGCAGTACTTC. It is translated as CASIRRLPYEQYF.

This clonotype was counted ten times or more. This chain joins TRBV20-1 and TRBJ2-3; no firm D call. The CDR3 sequence is 13 residues long. The germline V and J ends were trimmed by 5 bases and 3 bases, with 12 bases remaining between them. Germline CDR1 reads DFQATT; CDR2 reads SNEGSKA (reference sequence). CDR3 bases: TGCAGTGCTCTGGGGTCTCGGACAGATACGCAGTATTTT. Amino acid sequence: CSALGSRTDTQYF.

In its sample, this clonotype was seen a few times. This chain connects TRBV28 to TRBJ2-1; 10 bases are shared with TRBD2. CDR3 length: 16 amino acids. V shed 7 bases, J shed 6 bases, and the junction held 12 bases outside the gene matches. Germline-derived CDR1 and CDR2 are MDHEN and SYDVKM. CDR3 region: CASKRLSSGRFNEQFF. The CDR3 coding sequence is TGTGCCAGCAAGAGACTTAGTAGCGGGAGGTTCAATGAGCAGTTCTTC.

This clonotype was counted only a few times. The V and J genes are TRBV18 and TRBJ2-4, with 8 positions matching TRBD1. After removal of 6 bases from V and 2 bases from J, the junction contained 12 bases not matched to a gene. This CDR3 has 17 residues. Germline loops: CDR1 KGHSH, CDR2 LQKENI. The CDR3 DNA reads TGTGCCAGCTCTCCGGACAGGGCCTCGGGATCCAAAAACATTCAGTACTTC. Translating gives CASSPDRASGSKNIQYF.

This clonotype occurred a few times. J is TRBJ2-2 and V is TRBV14; D not resolved. Looked up from germline, CDR1 is SGHDN and CDR2 is FVKESK. The CDR3 length is 13 residues. V was shortened by 3 bases and J by 2 bases, with 4 bases between the two germline ends. The CDR3 is CASSHQNTGELFF. CDR3 DNA sequence: TGTGCCAGCAGCCATCAAAACACCGGGGAGCTGTTTTTT.

The V gene is TRBV7-9, the J gene TRBJ1-3; D not certain. The CDR3 covers 14 residues. Germline V gene lookup returns CDR1 SEHNR and CDR2 FQNEAQ (reference sequence). Trimming took 4 bases from V and 6 from J, leaving 13 bases between them. This chain's CDR3 is CASSSQNEENTIYF. CDR3 coding DNA: TGTGCCAGCAGCTCGCAGAACGAGGAAAACACCATATATTTT.

This clonotype showed up many times. This chain connects TRBV27 to TRBJ1-1; the match to TRBD1 covers 7 bases. The CDR3 length is 14 residues. The germline V gene encodes CDR1 MNHEY and CDR2 SMNVEV (reference sequence). Trimming cost V 3 bases and J 1 base; bases outside gene matches: 2. The CDR3 bases are TGTGCCAGCAGTTTCAACAGGGGGAACACTGAAGCTTTCTTT. Residues: CASSFNRGNTEAFF.

The chain is built from TRBV11-2 and TRBJ2-3, with 8 bases fitting TRBD2. Germline V CDR1 and CDR2: SGHAT, FQNNGV. V lost 5 bases, J lost 5 bases, and 12 bases stayed unmatched. The CDR3 consists of 16 residues. The CDR3 nucleotides read TGTGCCAGCAGCGCCTCCCCGGGAGGGCCCGGAGATACGCAGTATTTT. Its protein product is CASSASPGGPGDTQYF.

This clonotype was seen at least ten times. The chain carries TRBV4-1 and TRBJ2-7, with 9 positions matching TRBD1. The CDR3 is made up of 15 amino acids. Germline V lookup: CDR1 MGHRA, CDR2 YSYEKL. J was trimmed by 7 bases and V by 3 bases; bases with no gene match: 10. CDR3 sequence reads: CASSHPGQGNLEQYF. The CDR3 nucleotides are TGCGCCAGCAGCCACCCGGGACAGGGTAATCTAGAGCAGTACTTC.

This clonotype was found many times. The chain joins TRBV12-3 or TRBV12-4 to TRBJ1-6; 8 bases are a match to TRBD1. This CDR3 is built from 14 residues. V was pared by 7 bases and J by 7 bases, with 6 bases of the junction left unmatched. The CDR3 region has the DNA TGTGCCAGCACTCTACAGGGGGGCAATTCACCCCTCCACTTT. Its translation: CASTLQGGNSPLHF.

This clonotype was recorded a few times. The chain is built from TRBV7-3 and TRBJ2-3, with a weak D call TRBD2 (5 bases). Germline V gives CDR1 SGHTA, CDR2 FQGTGA. The V end was cut by 5 bases, the J end by 2 bases, with 14 bases between. The CDR3 loop spans 15 amino acids. CDR3 DNA sequence: TGTGCCAGCAGCCCTGATGGACTGAACACAGATACGCAGTATTTT. Translated, it gives CASSPDGLNTDTQYF.

This clonotype was picked up a small number of times. The gene calls are TRBV12-3 or TRBV12-4 and TRBJ1-1; a weak D match, TRBD1 (5 bases). The CDR3 has 13 amino acids. The ends were cut back, 1 base at V and 4 bases at J, with 7 bases in the middle. CDR3 nucleotide sequence: TGTGCCAGCAGTTTAGGGGGACCCACTGAAGCTTTCTTT. Protein: CASSLGGPTEAFF.